This is a list of T cell receptor beta chains from one sample in a study of blood T cell repertoires in COVID-19. Measured with immunoSEQ multiplex PCR; TCRdb has only the in-frame clones, and not every one. The sample has some 250,000 clones; 88% are singletons. The specimen sequenced was peripheral blood. The source of these receptors is a woman in her twenties or thirties with acute or convalescent COVID-19. The CDR3 runs from the conserved cysteine through the conserved F or W. The D gene is left open where the match is weak. Size values are once, few and many counts, or a class for expanded clones, and some rows have none.

CDR3 protein	CDR3 DNA	clone size	J gene	CDR3 length	V gene	D gene
CASSQGLAPTISYEQYF	TGTGCCAGCAGCCAGGGACTAGCGCCAACCATATCCTACGAGCAGTACTTC	NA	TRBJ2-7	17	TRBV4-2	TRBD2
CASSIGQGRTDTQYF	TGTGCCAGTAGTATAGGGCAGGGGCGCACAGATACGCAGTATTTT	NA	TRBJ2-3	15	TRBV19	NA
CASSLAWDREFAEAFF	TGCGCCAGCAGCTTGGCTTGGGACAGGGAGTTTGCTGAAGCTTTCTTT	NA	TRBJ1-1	16	TRBV5-1	TRBD1
CASSRPGGRYEQYF	TGTGCCAGTAGTCGGCCAGGGGGCAGGTACGAGCAGTACTTC	NA	TRBJ2-7	14	TRBV19	TRBD1
CASNYGAGGGYTF	TGTGCCAGTAATTATGGGGCAGGGGGTGGCTACACCTTC	NA	TRBJ1-2	13	TRBV19	TRBD1
CASSMDSHRGEEKLFF	TGTGCCAGTAGTATGGATTCCCACAGGGGGGAAGAAAAACTGTTTTTT	NA	TRBJ1-4	16	TRBV19	TRBD1
CASRRPDDATYEQYF	TGTGCCAGCAGGAGGCCCGACGACGCAACCTACGAGCAGTACTTC	NA	TRBJ2-7	15	TRBV7-2	NA
CASSQLQKINEQFF	TGTGCCAGCAGCCAGCTACAGAAAATAAATGAGCAGTTCTTC	NA	TRBJ2-1	14	TRBV14	NA
CASTLLGDSKNIQYF	TGTGCCAGTACCCTGTTAGGGGACAGCAAAAACATTCAGTACTTC	NA	TRBJ2-4	15	TRBV19	TRBD1
CASSLGSHSFVNNSPLHF	TGTGCCAGCAGTTTAGGGTCCCACAGCTTTGTCAATAATTCACCCCTCCACTTT	few	TRBJ1-6	18	TRBV28	NA
CASSLRTSGPYNEQFF	TGTGCCAGCAGCCTTCGGACTAGCGGGCCCTACAATGAGCAGTTCTTC	once	TRBJ2-1	16	TRBV6-6	TRBD2
CASSIETKGYYGYTF	TGTGCCAGTAGTATAGAAACTAAGGGGTACTATGGCTACACCTTC	NA	TRBJ1-2	15	TRBV19	NA
CASSPQGGGGNIQYF	TGTGCCAGCAGCCCCCAGGGGGGAGGAGGAAACATTCAGTACTTC	NA	TRBJ2-4	15	TRBV11-2	NA
CASSPGQGHNEQFF	TGTGCCAGCTCACCGGGACAGGGACACAATGAGCAGTTCTTC	NA	TRBJ2-1	14	TRBV18	TRBD1
CASSSQTSGSYEQYF	TGTGCCAGCAGCTCTCAGACTAGCGGGAGCTACGAGCAGTACTTC	NA	TRBJ2-7	15	TRBV9	TRBD2
CASSVETSGRNEQFF	TGTGCCAGCAGCGTAGAAACTAGCGGGAGGAATGAGCAGTTCTTC	NA	TRBJ2-1	15	TRBV9	TRBD2
CASSLWSPGKSRYEQYF	TGTGCCAGCAGCTTATGGTCCCCAGGGAAGTCCCGCTACGAGCAGTACTTC	NA	TRBJ2-7	17	TRBV7-8	NA
CASSQDRGASGYTF	TGTGCCAGCAGCCAAGACAGGGGGGCGAGTGGCTACACCTTC	NA	TRBJ1-2	14	TRBV14	TRBD1
CAWSLLRGGELFF	TGTGCCTGGAGCCTTCTTAGGGGCGGGGAGCTGTTTTTT	NA	TRBJ2-2	13	TRBV30	NA
CASSPGAGPLHF	TGTGCCAGCAGCCCAGGGGCCGGGCCCCTCCACTTT	few	TRBJ1-6	12	TRBV5-4	NA
CASSSVSGDYAYEQYF	TGTGCCAGCAGCTCCGTTTCCGGGGATTACGCCTACGAGCAGTACTTC	few	TRBJ2-7	16	TRBV5-4	NA
CASSYSSPKSNQPQHF	TGTGCCAGCAGTTACTCGAGTCCGAAAAGCAATCAGCCCCAGCATTTT	NA	TRBJ1-5	16	TRBV6-2/TRBV6-3	NA
CASSAQVSGSVGELFF	TGTGCCAGCAGCGCCCAGGTTAGCGGGAGCGTCGGGGAGCTGTTTTTT	NA	TRBJ2-2	16	TRBV9	TRBD2
CASSPGGQGIILSEQYF	TGCGCCAGCAGCCCGGGGGGACAGGGCATAATTTTGAGCGAGCAGTACTTC	once	TRBJ2-7	17	TRBV5-1	TRBD1
CASGLVPGGDTQYF	TGTGCTAGTGGTTTGGTCCCGGGGGGAGATACGCAGTATTTT	NA	TRBJ2-3	14	TRBV12-5	TRBD2
CASEYSPHVLTEAFF	TGTGCCAGCGAGTACTCTCCCCATGTCCTAACGGAAGCTTTCTTT	NA	TRBJ1-1	15	TRBV27	NA
CAISRTGDNSPLHF	TGTGCCATCAGTCGCACAGGGGATAATTCACCCCTCCACTTT	once	TRBJ1-6	14	TRBV10-3	TRBD1
CASSEGTRSSYEQYF	TGTGCCAGCAGTGAAGGGACAAGGAGCTCCTACGAGCAGTACTTC	NA	TRBJ2-7	15	TRBV6-1	NA
CASSFQITDTQYF	TGTGCCAGCAGTTTTCAGATCACAGATACGCAGTATTTT	NA	TRBJ2-3	13	TRBV27	NA
CASRPQENADEQYF	TGTGCCAGCAGACCACAGGAAAACGCTGACGAGCAGTACTTC	once	TRBJ2-7	14	TRBV7-9	NA
CASSPSGSYSGANVLTF	TGTGCCAGCAGCCCTAGCGGGAGCTATTCTGGGGCCAACGTCCTGACTTTC	NA	TRBJ2-6	17	TRBV5-4	TRBD2
CASSAQNLRTEEQFF	TGTGCCAGCAGCGCACAGAATCTACGGACAGAGGAGCAGTTCTTC	NA	TRBJ2-1	15	TRBV11-2	NA
CASSYSETGKETQYF	TGTGCCAGCAGTTACTCAGAAACAGGAAAAGAGACCCAGTACTTC	NA	TRBJ2-5	15	TRBV6-5	NA
CASSLDQGEKLFF	TGTGCCAGCAGCTTGGACCAGGGGGAAAAACTGTTTTTT	once	TRBJ1-4	13	TRBV5-4	NA
CARSLARCQETQYF	TGTGCCAGAAGCTTGGCGCGGTGCCAAGAGACCCAGTACTTC	once	TRBJ2-5	14	TRBV5-3	NA
CASSLIGGSAEAFF	TGTGCCAGCAGCTTAATCGGAGGCAGCGCTGAAGCTTTCTTT	NA	TRBJ1-1	14	TRBV7-3	NA
CASSPDYSNQPQHF	TGTGCCAGCAGTCCAGATTATAGCAATCAGCCCCAGCATTTT	few	TRBJ1-5	14	TRBV6-5	NA
CASSPRQGFYEQYF	TGTGCCAGCAGCCCCCGACAGGGTTTCTACGAGCAGTACTTC	NA	TRBJ2-7	14	TRBV7-9	TRBD1
CASTRLPGTANTDTQYF	TGTGCCAGCACCAGACTCCCCGGGACAGCGAACACAGATACGCAGTATTTT	NA	TRBJ2-3	17	TRBV9	TRBD1
CASSVVTSGSEQFF	TGTGCCAGCAGCGTAGTTACTAGCGGGAGTGAGCAGTTCTTC	NA	TRBJ2-1	14	TRBV9	TRBD2
CASSFFYRELVSYEQYF	TGTGCCAGCAGCTTTTTTTACCGGGAGTTAGTGTCCTACGAGCAGTACTTC	NA	TRBJ2-7	17	TRBV7-2	NA
CASGFSPRASGNTIYF	TGTGCTAGTGGTTTTTCCCCGCGAGCCTCTGGAAACACCATATATTTT	NA	TRBJ1-3	16	TRBV12-5	NA
CATTLAGRDEQFF	TGTGCCACCACATTGGCAGGCAGGGATGAGCAGTTCTTC	NA	TRBJ2-1	13	TRBV19	NA
CATGSPSNQPQHF	TGTGCCACCGGGTCCCCGAGCAATCAGCCCCAGCATTTT	NA	TRBJ1-5	13	TRBV12-3/TRBV12-4	NA
CASSRRDRWGETQYF	TGTGCCAGCAGCCGCAGGGACAGGTGGGGGGAGACCCAGTACTTC	NA	TRBJ2-5	15	TRBV11-3	TRBD1
CASTPRGSWIDTQYF	TGTGCCAGCACCCCTCGCGGGAGTTGGATAGATACGCAGTATTTT	once	TRBJ2-3	15	TRBV27	TRBD2
CASRTSGSYEQYF	TGTGCCAGTCGGACTAGCGGTTCCTACGAGCAGTACTTC	NA	TRBJ2-7	13	TRBV19	TRBD2
CASSANRGPEAFF	TGTGCCAGCAGCGCGAACAGGGGACCTGAAGCTTTCTTT	few	TRBJ1-1	13	TRBV5-6	TRBD1
CASSDVGRGLHFSYEQYF	TGCGCCAGCAGCGATGTGGGCAGGGGGCTTCACTTCTCCTACGAGCAGTACTTC	NA	TRBJ2-7	18	TRBV23-1	TRBD1
CASSTRMGLAGASEQYF	TGTGCCAGCAGCACCCGAATGGGACTAGCGGGAGCCTCCGAGCAGTACTTC	once	TRBJ2-7	17	TRBV7-9	TRBD2
CASNLQGLGGNQPQHF	TGTGCCAGTAATCTACAGGGTCTGGGAGGCAATCAGCCCCAGCATTTT	NA	TRBJ1-5	16	TRBV19	NA
CASSLAEWTGYEQFF	TGTGCCAGCAGCTTAGCGGAGTGGACAGGGTATGAGCAGTTCTTC	NA	TRBJ2-1	15	TRBV7-2	TRBD1
CASSTPPRVPQHF	TGTGCCAGTAGTACTCCTCCCAGGGTGCCCCAGCATTTT	NA	TRBJ1-5	13	TRBV19	NA
CASSGTSHRSSPLHF	TGTGCCAGCAGCGGGACTTCCCATCGTAGTTCACCCCTCCACTTT	once	TRBJ1-6	15	TRBV9	NA
CASSQSYEQYF	TGTGCCAGCAGCCAGAGCTACGAGCAGTACTTC	once	TRBJ2-7	11	TRBV14	NA